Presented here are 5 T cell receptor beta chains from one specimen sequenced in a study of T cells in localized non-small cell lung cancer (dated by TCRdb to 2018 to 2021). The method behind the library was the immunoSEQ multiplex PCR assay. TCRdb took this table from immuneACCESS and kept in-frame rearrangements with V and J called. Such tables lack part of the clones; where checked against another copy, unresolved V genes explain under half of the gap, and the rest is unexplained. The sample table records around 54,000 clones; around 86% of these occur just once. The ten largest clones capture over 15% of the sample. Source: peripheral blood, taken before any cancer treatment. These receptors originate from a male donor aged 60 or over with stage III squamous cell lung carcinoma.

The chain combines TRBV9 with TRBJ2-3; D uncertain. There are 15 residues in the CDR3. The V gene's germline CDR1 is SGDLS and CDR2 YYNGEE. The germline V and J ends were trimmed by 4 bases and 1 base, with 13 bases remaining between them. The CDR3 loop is CASSPDPSGTDTQYF. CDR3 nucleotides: TGTGCCAGCAGCCCCGATCCCTCTGGCACAGATACGCAGTATTTT.

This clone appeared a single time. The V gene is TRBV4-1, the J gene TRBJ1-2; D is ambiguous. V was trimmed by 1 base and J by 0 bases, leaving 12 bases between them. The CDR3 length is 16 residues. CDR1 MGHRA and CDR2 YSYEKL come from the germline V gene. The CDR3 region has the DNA TGCGCCAGCAGCCAAGCCGACGACACTGCTAACTATGGCTACACCTTC. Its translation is CASSQADDTANYGYTF.

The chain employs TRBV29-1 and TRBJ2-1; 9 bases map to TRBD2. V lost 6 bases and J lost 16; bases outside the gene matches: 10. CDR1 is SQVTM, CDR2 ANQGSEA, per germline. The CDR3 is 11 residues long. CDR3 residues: CSVPLLAGLFF. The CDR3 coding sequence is TGCAGCGTCCCCCTACTAGCGGGCTTATTCTTC.

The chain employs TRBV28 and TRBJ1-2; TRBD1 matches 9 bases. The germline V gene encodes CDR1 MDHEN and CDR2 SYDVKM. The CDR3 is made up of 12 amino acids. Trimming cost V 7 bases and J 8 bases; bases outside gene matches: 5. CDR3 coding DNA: TGTGCCAGCAACAGGGGGCTAGGGGGCTACACCTTC. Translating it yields CASNRGLGGYTF.

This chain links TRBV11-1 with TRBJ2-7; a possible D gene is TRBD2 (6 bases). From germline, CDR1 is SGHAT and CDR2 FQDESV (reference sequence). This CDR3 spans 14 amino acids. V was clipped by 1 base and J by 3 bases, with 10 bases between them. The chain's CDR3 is CASSLGLDNYEQYF. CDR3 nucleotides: TGTGCCAGCAGCTTAGGACTAGATAACTACGAGCAGTACTTC.